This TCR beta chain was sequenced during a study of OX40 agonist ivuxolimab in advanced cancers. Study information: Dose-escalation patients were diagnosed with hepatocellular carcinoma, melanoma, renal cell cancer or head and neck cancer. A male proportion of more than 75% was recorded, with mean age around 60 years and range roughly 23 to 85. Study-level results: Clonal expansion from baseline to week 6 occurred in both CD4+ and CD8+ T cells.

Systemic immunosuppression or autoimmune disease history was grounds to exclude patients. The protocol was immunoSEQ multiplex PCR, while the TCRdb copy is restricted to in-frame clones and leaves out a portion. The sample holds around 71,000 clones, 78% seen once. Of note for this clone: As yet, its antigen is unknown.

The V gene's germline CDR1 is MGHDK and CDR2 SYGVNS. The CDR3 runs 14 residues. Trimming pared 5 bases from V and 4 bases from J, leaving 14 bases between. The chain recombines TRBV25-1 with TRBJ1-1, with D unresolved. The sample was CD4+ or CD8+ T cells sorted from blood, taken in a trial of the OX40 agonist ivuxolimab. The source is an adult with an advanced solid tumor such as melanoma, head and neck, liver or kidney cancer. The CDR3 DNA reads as TGTGCCAGCAGTATCACAGCTTTGGGCACTGAAGCTTTCTTT. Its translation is CASSITALGTEAFF.